This T cell receptor (beta chain) appears in the sequencing data of a study of neurological immune-mediated disorders. A 10-nucleotide random UMI tagged transcripts in template-switch 5'RACE cDNA synthesis. Over 160 million TCR-beta sequences from 15-18 subjects were obtained in each sequencing run. TCRdb analysed the 5' RACE reads with MiXCR anew, one entry per CDR3 protein. The sample carries under 80,000 distinct CDR3 sequences, 13% to 15% recorded once. This clonotype came up many times. Unsorted libraries were generated from 2 million PBMCs held at -80 degrees C. V was shortened by 4 bases and J by 6 bases, with 10 bases between the two germline ends. Germline V CDR1 and CDR2: LNHNV, YYDKDF (reference sequence). CDR3 length equals 13 residues.

The sample taken for sequencing was PBMCs. The origin of this receptor is a woman aged 45 to 65 in good health. The chain employs TRBV15 and TRBJ2-1; D unclear. This chain's CDR3 is CATSTRVSNEQFF. The CDR3 coding sequence is TGTGCCACCAGCACCCGGGTCTCCAATGAGCAGTTCTTC.